Listed below are T cell receptor beta chains from one sample, sequenced in a study of OX40 agonist ivuxolimab in advanced cancers. Measured with immunoSEQ multiplex PCR; TCRdb has only the in-frame clones, and not every one. The sample holds roughly 26,000 clones, around 90% seen once. Sequenced here: CD4+ or CD8+ T cells sorted from blood, sampled in a trial of the OX40 agonist ivuxolimab. The receptors were sampled from an adult with an advanced solid tumor such as melanoma, head and neck, liver or kidney cancer. Both conserved end residues are trimmed from each CDR3. The size field is filled for only some rows; it gives once, few, many or a size class.

CDR3aa	abundance	j_gene	v_gene
ASSSSPNEQF	-	TRBJ2-1	TRBV11-1
ASSQDGTGYEQY	-	TRBJ2-7	TRBV4-2
ASSLEGGTGGMNTEAF	-	TRBJ1-1	TRBV13
ASSLEGTGYT	medium-sized	TRBJ1-2	TRBV4-1
ASSYLDTDTQY	-	TRBJ2-3	TRBV6-5
ASSPWVGAYEQY	-	TRBJ2-7	TRBV7-9
ASSRQFLSYNEQF	-	TRBJ2-1	TRBV28
ASRPGDRSTEAF	-	TRBJ1-1	TRBV19
ATGTGVGNNEQY	-	TRBJ2-7	TRBV10-3
ASSGQGFYGYT	-	TRBJ1-2	TRBV9
ASSQGAEWHYGYT	once	TRBJ1-2	TRBV14
ASSLDRGNEQF	-	TRBJ2-1	TRBV19
SAPSSVAQY	-	TRBJ2-3	TRBV20-1
ASSLLRDGYT	-	TRBJ1-2	TRBV7-9
ASSMLDRGDTEAF	-	TRBJ1-1	TRBV19
ASSDGQTQETQY	-	TRBJ2-5	TRBV9
ASSTDGPYEQY	-	TRBJ2-7	TRBV5-1
ASSWTGGGISYEQY	few	TRBJ2-7	TRBV5-8
ASSGGLEGTDTQY	-	TRBJ2-3	TRBV5-1